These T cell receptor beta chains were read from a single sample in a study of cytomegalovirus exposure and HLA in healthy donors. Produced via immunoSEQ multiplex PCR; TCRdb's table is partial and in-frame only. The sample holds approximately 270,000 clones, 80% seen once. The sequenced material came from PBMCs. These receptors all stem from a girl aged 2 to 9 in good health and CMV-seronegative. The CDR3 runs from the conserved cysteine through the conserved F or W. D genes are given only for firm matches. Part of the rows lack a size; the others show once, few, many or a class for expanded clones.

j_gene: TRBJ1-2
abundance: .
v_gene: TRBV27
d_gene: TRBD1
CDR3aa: CASSPERDSGFRGYTF
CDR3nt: TGTGCCAGCAGTCCAGAGAGGGACAGTGGTTTTCGGGGCTACACCTTC

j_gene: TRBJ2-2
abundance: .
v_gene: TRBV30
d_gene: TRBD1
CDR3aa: CAWESPGQGNTGELFF
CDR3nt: TGTGCCTGGGAAAGCCCGGGACAGGGGAACACCGGGGAGCTGTTTTTT

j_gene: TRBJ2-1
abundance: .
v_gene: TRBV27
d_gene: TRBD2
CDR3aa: CASRASAKAGSSYNEQFF
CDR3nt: TGTGCCAGCAGGGCTAGTGCTAAAGCGGGAAGCTCCTACAATGAGCAGTTCTTC

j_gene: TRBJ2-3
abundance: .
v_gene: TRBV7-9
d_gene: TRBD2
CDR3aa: CASSLGRGGTDTQYF
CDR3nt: TGTGCCAGCAGCTTAGGGCGGGGGGGCACAGATACGCAGTATTTT

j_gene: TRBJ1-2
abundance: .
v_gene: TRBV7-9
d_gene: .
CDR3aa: CASSLVLQGTGYTF
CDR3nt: TGTGCCAGCAGCTTGGTACTCCAGGGTACGGGCTACACCTTC

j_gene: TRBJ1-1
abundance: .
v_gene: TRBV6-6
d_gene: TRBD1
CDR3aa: CASSYATGATNTEAFF
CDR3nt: TGTGCCAGCAGTTACGCAACAGGGGCGACGAACACTGAAGCTTTCTTT

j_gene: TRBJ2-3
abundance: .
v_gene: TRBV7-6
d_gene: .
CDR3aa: CASSLFGGGTDTQYF
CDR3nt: TGTGCCAGCAGCTTATTCGGCGGGGGCACAGATACGCAGTATTTT

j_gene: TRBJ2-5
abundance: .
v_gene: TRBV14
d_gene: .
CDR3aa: CASSRFLGGDQTQYF
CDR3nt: TGTGCCAGCAGCCGGTTTCTGGGCGGGGACCAGACCCAGTACTTC

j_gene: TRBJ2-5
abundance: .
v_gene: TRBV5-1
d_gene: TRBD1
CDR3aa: CASRRAGTGGRQTQYF
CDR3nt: TGCGCCAGCAGGAGAGCCGGGACAGGGGGCCGACAGACCCAGTACTTC

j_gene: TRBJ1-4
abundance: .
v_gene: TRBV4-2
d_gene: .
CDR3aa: CASSQAGTGGSKLFF
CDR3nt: TGTGCCAGCAGCCAAGCCGGGACGGGAGGGTCAAAACTGTTTTTT

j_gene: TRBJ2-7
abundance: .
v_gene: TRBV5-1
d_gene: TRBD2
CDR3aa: CASSLGVLAGVSPSYEQYF
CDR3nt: TGCGCCAGCAGCTTGGGGGTGCTAGCGGGAGTCTCTCCCTCCTACGAGCAGTACTTC

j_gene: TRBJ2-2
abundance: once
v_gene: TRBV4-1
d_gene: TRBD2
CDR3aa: CASSRTSGGENTGELFF
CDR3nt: TGCGCCAGCAGCCGGACTAGCGGGGGAGAGAACACCGGGGAGCTGTTTTTT

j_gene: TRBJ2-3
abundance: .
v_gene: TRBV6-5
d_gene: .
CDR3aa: CASSYSREVDTQYF
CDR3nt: TGTGCCAGCAGTTACTCGCGCGAGGTAGATACGCAGTATTTT

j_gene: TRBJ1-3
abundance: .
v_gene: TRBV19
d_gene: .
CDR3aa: CASSILLAGRSGNTIYF
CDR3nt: TGTGCCAGTAGTATCCTTCTGGCAGGGAGGTCTGGAAACACCATATATTTT

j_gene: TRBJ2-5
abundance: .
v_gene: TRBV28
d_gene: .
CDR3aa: CASSSLSRDQETQYF
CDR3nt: TGTGCCAGCAGTTCCCTTAGCCGGGACCAAGAGACCCAGTACTTC

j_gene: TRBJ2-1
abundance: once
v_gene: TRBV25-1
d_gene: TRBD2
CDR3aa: CASSGPWTSGIYNEQFF
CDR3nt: TGTGCCAGCAGTGGACCCTGGACTAGCGGAATCTACAATGAGCAGTTCTTC

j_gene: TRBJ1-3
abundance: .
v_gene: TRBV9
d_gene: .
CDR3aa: CASSTQGNTGNTIYF
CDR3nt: TGTGCCAGCAGCACCCAGGGGAATACTGGAAACACCATATATTTT

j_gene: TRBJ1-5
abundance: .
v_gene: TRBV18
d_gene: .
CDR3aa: CASSLNRVPSNQPQHF
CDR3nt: TGTGCCAGCTCACTAAACAGAGTTCCCAGCAATCAGCCCCAGCATTTT

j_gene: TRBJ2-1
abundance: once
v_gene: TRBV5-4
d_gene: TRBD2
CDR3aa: CASSLARGRASSYNEQFF
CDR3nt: TGTGCCAGCAGCTTGGCACGGGGGAGGGCCAGCTCCTACAATGAGCAGTTCTTC

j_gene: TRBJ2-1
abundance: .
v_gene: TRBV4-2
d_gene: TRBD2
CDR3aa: CASSQETSGGWFGYEQFF
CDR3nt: TGTGCCAGCAGCCAAGAGACTAGCGGGGGATGGTTCGGGTATGAGCAGTTCTTC

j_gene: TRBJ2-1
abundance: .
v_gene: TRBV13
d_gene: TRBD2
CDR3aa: CASSLRRGVEQFF
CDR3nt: TGTGCCAGCAGCTTAAGACGGGGGGTTGAGCAGTTCTTC

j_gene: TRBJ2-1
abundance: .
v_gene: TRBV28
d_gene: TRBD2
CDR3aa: CASSFSSGGGFDEQFF
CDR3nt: TGTGCCAGCAGTTTCTCGAGCGGGGGGGGCTTCGATGAGCAGTTCTTC

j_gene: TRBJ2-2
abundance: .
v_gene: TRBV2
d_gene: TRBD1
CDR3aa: CASSTGQGGVGELFF
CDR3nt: TGTGCCAGCAGCACGGGACAGGGGGGAGTCGGGGAGCTGTTTTTT

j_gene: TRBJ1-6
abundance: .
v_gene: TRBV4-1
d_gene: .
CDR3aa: CASSAGSPLHF
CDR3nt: TGCGCCAGCAGCGCGGGGTCACCCCTCCACTTT

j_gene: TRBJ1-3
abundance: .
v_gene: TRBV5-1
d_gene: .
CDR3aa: CASSLAPDSGNTIYF
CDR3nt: TGCGCCAGCAGCTTGGCCCCTGACTCCGGAAACACCATATATTTT

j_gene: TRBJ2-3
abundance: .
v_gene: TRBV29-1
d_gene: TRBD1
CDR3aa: CLHRGARGLFPTDTQYF
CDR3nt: TGCTTACATCGCGGGGCCAGGGGGCTTTTTCCAACGGATACGCAGTATTTT

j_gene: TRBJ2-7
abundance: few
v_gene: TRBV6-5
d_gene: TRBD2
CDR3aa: CASRMPGGYEQYF
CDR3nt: TGTGCCAGCAGGATGCCGGGAGGCTACGAGCAGTACTTC

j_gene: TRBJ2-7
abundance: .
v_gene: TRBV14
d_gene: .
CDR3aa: CASSQTGYEQYF
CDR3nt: TGTGCCAGCAGCCAGACAGGTTACGAGCAGTACTTC

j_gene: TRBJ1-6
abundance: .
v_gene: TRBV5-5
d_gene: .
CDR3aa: CASSPLGGRSYNSPLHF
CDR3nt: TGTGCCAGCAGCCCACTAGGGGGAAGATCCTATAATTCACCCCTCCACTTT

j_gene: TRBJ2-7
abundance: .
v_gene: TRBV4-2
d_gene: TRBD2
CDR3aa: CASKRLAGSYEQYF
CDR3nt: TGTGCCTCCAAACGACTAGCGGGTTCCTACGAGCAGTACTTC

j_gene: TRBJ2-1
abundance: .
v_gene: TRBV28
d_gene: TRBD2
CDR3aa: CASSLLTSGSYNEQFF
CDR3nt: TGTGCCAGCAGTTTACTGACTAGCGGTTCCTACAATGAGCAGTTCTTC

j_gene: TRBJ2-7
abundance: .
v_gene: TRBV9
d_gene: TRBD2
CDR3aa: CASSDRAGGTDEQYF
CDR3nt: TGTGCCAGCAGCGACAGGGCGGGGGGGACTGACGAGCAGTACTTC

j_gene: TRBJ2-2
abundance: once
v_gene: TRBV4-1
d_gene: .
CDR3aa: CASSQEPPGATGELFF
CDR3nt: TGCGCCAGCAGCCAAGAGCCCCCGGGAGCGACAGGGGAGCTGTTTTTT

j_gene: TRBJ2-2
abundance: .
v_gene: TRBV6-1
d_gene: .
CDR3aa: CASSEGVVGANTGELFF
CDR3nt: TGTGCCAGCAGTGAAGGCGTGGTGGGCGCGAACACCGGGGAGCTGTTTTTT

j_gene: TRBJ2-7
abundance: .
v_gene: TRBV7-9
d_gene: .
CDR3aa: CASVRWGRETYEQYF
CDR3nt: TGTGCCAGCGTTCGGTGGGGCAGGGAAACCTACGAGCAGTACTTC

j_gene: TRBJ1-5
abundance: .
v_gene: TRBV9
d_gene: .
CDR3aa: CASSADGRHQPQHF
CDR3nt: TGTGCCAGCAGCGCCGACGGCAGGCATCAGCCCCAGCATTTT

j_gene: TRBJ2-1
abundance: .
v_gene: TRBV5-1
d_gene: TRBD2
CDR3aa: CASSTASGSYNEQFF
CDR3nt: TGCGCCAGCAGCACCGCTAGCGGGAGCTACAATGAGCAGTTCTTC

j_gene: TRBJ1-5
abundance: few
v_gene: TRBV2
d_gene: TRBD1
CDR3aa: CASRSLQGVFRDQPQHF
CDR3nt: TGTGCCAGCAGATCGTTGCAGGGGGTTTTTCGCGATCAGCCCCAGCATTTT

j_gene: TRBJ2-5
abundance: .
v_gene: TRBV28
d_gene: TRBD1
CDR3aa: CASRQTGRETQYF
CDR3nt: TGTGCCAGCAGACAGACAGGGAGAGAGACCCAGTACTTC

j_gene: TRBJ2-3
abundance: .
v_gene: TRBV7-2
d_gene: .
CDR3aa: CASSLVLTAVADTQYF
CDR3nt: TGTGCCAGCAGCTTAGTCTTGACTGCCGTTGCGGATACGCAGTATTTT

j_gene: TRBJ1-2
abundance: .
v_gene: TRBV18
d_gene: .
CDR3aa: CASSADRNYGYTF
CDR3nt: TGTGCCAGCTCAGCGGACAGAAACTATGGCTACACCTTC

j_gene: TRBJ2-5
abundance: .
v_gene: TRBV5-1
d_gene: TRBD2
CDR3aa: CASRGLAGGEETQYF
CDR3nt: TGCGCCAGCCGAGGACTAGCGGGAGGTGAGGAGACCCAGTACTTC

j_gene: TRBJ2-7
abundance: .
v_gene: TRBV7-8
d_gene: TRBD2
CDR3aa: CASSLGTSGEKPYEQYF
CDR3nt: TGTGCCAGCAGCTTAGGGACTAGCGGGGAAAAGCCCTACGAGCAGTACTTC

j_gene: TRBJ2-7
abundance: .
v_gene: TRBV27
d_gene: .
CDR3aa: CASSPGLTEQYF
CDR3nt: TGTGCCAGCAGTCCCGGACTTACGGAGCAGTACTTC

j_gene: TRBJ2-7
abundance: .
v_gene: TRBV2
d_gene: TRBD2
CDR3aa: CASIASGSGEQYF
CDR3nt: TGTGCCAGCATAGCTAGCGGGAGTGGAGAGCAGTACTTC

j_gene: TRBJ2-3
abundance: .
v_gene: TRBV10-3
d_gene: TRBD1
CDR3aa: CAISGSTGTDTQYF
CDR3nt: TGTGCCATCAGTGGGTCGACAGGGACAGATACGCAGTATTTT

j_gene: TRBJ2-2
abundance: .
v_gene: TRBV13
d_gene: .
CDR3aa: CASTPRDRPRGIGELFF
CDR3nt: TGTGCCAGCACCCCCCGAGACAGGCCCCGAGGGATCGGGGAGCTGTTTTTT

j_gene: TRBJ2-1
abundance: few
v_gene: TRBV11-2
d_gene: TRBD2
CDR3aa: CASSLAGTSYNEQFF
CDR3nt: TGTGCCAGCAGCTTGGCCGGGACTAGCTACAATGAGCAGTTCTTC

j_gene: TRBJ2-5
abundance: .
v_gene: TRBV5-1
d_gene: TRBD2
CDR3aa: CASSPSGTSDETQYF
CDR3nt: TGCGCCAGCAGCCCGTCCGGGACTAGCGATGAGACCCAGTACTTC

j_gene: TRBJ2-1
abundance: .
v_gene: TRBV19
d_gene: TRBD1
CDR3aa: CASRSRDRAVEQFF
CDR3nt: TGTGCCAGTCGGTCCCGGGACAGGGCGGTTGAGCAGTTCTTC

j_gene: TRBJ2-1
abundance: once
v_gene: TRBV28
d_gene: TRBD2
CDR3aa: CASSLGTSGYNEQFF
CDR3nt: TGTGCCAGCAGTTTAGGGACTAGCGGGTACAATGAGCAGTTCTTC

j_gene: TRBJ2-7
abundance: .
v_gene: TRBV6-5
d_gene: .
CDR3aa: CASSYDRTYEQYF
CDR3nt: TGTGCCAGCAGTTATGACAGGACCTACGAGCAGTACTTC

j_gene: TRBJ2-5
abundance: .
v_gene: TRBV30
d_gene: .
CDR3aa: CAWRPLTRIETQYF
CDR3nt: TGTGCCTGGAGGCCATTGACTAGAATCGAGACCCAGTACTTC

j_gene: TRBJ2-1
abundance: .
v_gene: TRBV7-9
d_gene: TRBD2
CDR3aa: CASSLGVAGVPRNEQFF
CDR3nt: TGTGCCAGCAGCTTAGGGGTAGCGGGAGTCCCTCGCAATGAGCAGTTCTTC

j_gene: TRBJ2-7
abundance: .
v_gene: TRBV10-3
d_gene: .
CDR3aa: CAISLKISVNPLLHEQYF
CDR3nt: TGTGCCATCAGCCTCAAAATATCAGTGAACCCCCTCCTCCACGAGCAGTACTTC

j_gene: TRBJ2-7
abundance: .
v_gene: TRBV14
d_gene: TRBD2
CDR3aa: CASSRGGSSYEQYF
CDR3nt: TGTGCCAGCAGCCGGGGCGGGAGCTCCTACGAGCAGTACTTC

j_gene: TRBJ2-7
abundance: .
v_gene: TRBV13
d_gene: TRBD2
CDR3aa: CASSSPGLAGPPPHYEQYF
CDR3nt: TGTGCCAGCAGCTCACCGGGACTAGCGGGACCACCCCCCCACTACGAGCAGTACTTC